The 9 T cell receptor beta chains given below trace back to one sample, sequenced in a study of control samples from healthy donors and cancer patients. The table came from immunoSEQ multiplex PCR; TCRdb's copy has only in-frame clones and leaves some out. The table includes roughly 100,000 clones, 70% to 90% detected once. The sample was blood. The receptor set was obtained from a man aged 25 to 40 in good health.

The rearrangement links TRBV28 to TRBJ1-5, with D hard to call. There are 19 residues in the CDR3. The germline V gene encodes CDR1 MDHEN and CDR2 SYDVKM. The V end lost 3 bases, the J end lost 3 bases, and 24 bases lay between the germline ends. CDR3 DNA sequence: TGTGCCAGCAGTTTCTCCGTGACCGCGACACCGAAGCACAATCAGCCCCAGCATTTT. Protein: CASSFSVTATPKHNQPQHF.

This clone was counted only a few times. The genes are TRBV9 and TRBJ2-1; TRBD2 agrees at 7 bases. This CDR3 comprises 16 residues. The ends lost 4 bases at V and 5 bases at J; junction bases unmatched: 12. Germline CDR1 is SGDLS and CDR2 is YYNGEE. CDR3 loop: CASSPGLNPPNNEQFF. In DNA, the CDR3 is TGTGCCAGCAGCCCGGGACTAAACCCACCGAACAATGAGCAGTTCTTC.

The chain is built from TRBV28 and TRBJ2-1; 13 nucleotides line up with TRBD2. The CDR3 loop spans 16 amino acids. Germline assignment: CDR1 MDHEN and CDR2 SYDVKM. V dropped 5 bases and J dropped 4; count of bases not matched to a gene: 5. The CDR3 reads CASSPPGLAGYNEQFF. The DNA of the CDR3 is TGTGCCAGCAGTCCTCCGGGACTAGCGGGATACAATGAGCAGTTCTTC.

V gene TRBV24-1 combines with J gene TRBJ2-1, with D unclear. The V and J ends lost 1 base and 5 bases respectively, with 5 bases between them. Germline values: CDR1 KGHDR, CDR2 SFDVKD. The CDR3 totals 13 residues. Here the CDR3 reads CATSDFPHNEQFF. CDR3 coding DNA: TGTGCCACCAGTGATTTCCCCCACAATGAGCAGTTCTTC.

V and J are TRBV4-2 and TRBJ1-4; D is uncertain. The CDR3 length is 12 residues. Per germline, CDR1 LGHNA and CDR2 YNFKEQ. Trimming removed 4 bases from V and 9 bases from J, with 9 bases in between. CDR3: CASSLTSQKLFF. The CDR3 nucleotides read TGTGCCAGCAGCCTCACCTCCCAAAAACTGTTTTTT.

V usage is TRBV12-3 or TRBV12-4 and J usage is TRBJ1-1; the D is unclear. The CDR3 contains 13 residues. The ends were cut back, 7 bases at V and 1 base at J, with 10 bases in the middle. CDR3 DNA sequence: TGTGCCAGCAATCTTGCAGGGAACACTGAAGCTTTCTTT. The encoded protein is CASNLAGNTEAFF.

This chain connects TRBV5-8 to TRBJ2-1; TRBD2 matches 15 bases. The trim removed 4 bases at V and 10 bases at J, leaving 12 bases unmatched. This CDR3 region has 17 residues. The germline CDR1 and CDR2 sequences are SGHTS and YDEGEE. CDR3 bases: TGTGCCAGCAGCATCGTGCTGGGACTAGCGGGAGGCAAGGAGCAGTTCTTC. It codes for CASSIVLGLAGGKEQFF.

The chain combines TRBV15 with TRBJ2-6; D unresolved. V lost 5 bases and J 11 bases, leaving 28 bases between the germline ends. The CDR3 is 18 residues long. Germline V gene lookup returns CDR1 LNHNV and CDR2 YYDKDF (reference sequence). CDR3 residues: CATSRNGRCDKVGHVLTF. In nucleotides, the CDR3 is TGTGCCACCAGCCGAAACGGAAGGTGTGACAAAGTCGGGCACGTCCTGACTTTC.

The chain employs TRBV5-5 and TRBJ2-1, with 7 bases that match TRBD1. Germline V lookup: CDR1 SGHKS, CDR2 YYEKEE (reference sequence). V shed 8 bases, J shed 9 bases, and the junction held 17 bases outside the gene matches. The CDR3 loop spans 15 amino acids. In DNA, the CDR3 is TGTGCCAGTAAGAGGGACAGACTCACTTTAAGTGAGCAGTTCTTC. This gives the protein CASKRDRLTLSEQFF.